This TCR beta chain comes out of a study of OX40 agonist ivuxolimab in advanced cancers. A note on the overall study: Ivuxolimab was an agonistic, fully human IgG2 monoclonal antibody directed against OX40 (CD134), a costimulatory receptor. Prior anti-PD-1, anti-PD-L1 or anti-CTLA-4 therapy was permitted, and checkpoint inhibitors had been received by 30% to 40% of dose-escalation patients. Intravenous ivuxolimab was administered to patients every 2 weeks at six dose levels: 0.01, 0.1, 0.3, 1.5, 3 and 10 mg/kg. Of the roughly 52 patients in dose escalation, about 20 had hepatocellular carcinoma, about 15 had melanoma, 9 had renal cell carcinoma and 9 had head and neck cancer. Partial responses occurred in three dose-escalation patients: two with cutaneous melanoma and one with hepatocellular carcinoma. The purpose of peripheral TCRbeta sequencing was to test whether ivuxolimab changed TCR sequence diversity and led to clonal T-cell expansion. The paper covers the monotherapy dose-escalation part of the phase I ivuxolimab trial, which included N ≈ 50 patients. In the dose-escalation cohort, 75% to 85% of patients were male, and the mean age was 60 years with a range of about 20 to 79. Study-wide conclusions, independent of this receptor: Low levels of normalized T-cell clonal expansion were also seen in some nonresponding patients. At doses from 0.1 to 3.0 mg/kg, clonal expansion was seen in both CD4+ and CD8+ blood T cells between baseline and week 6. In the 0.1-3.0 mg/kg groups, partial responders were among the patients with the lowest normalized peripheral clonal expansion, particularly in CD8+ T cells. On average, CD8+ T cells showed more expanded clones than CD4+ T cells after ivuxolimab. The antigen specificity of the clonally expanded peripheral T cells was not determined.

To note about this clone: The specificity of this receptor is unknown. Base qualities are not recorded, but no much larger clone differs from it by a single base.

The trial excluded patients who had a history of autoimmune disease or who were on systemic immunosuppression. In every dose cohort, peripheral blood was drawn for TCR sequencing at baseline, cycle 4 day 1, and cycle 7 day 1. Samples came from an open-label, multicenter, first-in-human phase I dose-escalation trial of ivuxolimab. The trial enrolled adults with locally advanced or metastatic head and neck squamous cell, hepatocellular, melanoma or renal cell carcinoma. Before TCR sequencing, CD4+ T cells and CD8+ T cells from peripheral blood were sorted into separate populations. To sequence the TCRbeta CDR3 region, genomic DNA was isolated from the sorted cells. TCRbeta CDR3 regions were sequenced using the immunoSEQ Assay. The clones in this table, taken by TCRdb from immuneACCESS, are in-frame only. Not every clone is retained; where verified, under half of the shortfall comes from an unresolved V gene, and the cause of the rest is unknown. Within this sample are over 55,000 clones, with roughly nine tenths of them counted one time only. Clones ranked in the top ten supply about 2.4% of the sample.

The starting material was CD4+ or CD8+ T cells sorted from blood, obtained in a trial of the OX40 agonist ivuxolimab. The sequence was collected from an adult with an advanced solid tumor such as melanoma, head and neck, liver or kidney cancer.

The nucleotides are TGTGCCAGCAGTTGGGCAGTGAACACTGAAGCTTTCTTT. It specifies CASSWAVNTEAFF. The chain was built from TRBV6-6 and TRBJ1-1; the D segment cannot be called with confidence. For CDR1 and CDR2, the germline V gene (reference sequence) lists MNHNY and SVGAGI. At the junction V is shortened by 4 bases and J by 0 bases, with 6 bases in between. The CDR3 runs 13 residues from the cysteine to the phenylalanine. The DNA shown is the 39-base CDR3, in frame from base 1.